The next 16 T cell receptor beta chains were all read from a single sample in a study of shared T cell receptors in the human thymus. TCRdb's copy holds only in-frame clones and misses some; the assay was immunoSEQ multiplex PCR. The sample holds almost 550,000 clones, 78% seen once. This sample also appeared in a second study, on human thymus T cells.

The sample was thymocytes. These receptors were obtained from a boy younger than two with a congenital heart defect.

This CDR3 is CASSLTSGRSRANEQFF. The CDR3 region has the DNA TGTGCCAGCAGCTTGACTAGCGGGAGAAGTAGGGCCAATGAGCAGTTCTTC. V gene TRBV11-3 combines with J gene TRBJ2-1; 12 nucleotides agree with TRBD2. The CDR3 is 17 residues long. The V and J ends lost 3 bases and 6 bases, in that order; junction bases with no gene match: 9. The germline gives CDR1 SGHNT, CDR2 YENEEA. The full variable domain, with the rest looked up from reference TRBV11-3 and TRBJ2-1, is EAGVVQSPRYKIIEKKQPVAFWCNPISGHNTLYWYLQNLGQGPELLIRYENEEAVDDSQLPKDRFSAERLKGVDSTLKIQPAELGDSAVYLCASSLTSGRSRANEQFFGPGTRLTVL.

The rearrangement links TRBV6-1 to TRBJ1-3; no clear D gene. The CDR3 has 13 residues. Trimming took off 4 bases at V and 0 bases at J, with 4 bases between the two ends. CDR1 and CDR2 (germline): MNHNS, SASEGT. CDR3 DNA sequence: TGTGCCAGCAGTGGTAACTCTGGAAACACCATATATTTT. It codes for CASSGNSGNTIYF.

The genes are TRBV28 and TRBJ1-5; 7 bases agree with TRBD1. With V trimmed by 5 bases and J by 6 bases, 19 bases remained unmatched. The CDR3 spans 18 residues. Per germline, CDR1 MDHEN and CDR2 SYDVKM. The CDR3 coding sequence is TGTGCCAGCAGTCCAGGGGGAGCTGCGGGCACCGTCGGTCAGCCCCAGCATTTT. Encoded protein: CASSPGGAAGTVGQPQHF.

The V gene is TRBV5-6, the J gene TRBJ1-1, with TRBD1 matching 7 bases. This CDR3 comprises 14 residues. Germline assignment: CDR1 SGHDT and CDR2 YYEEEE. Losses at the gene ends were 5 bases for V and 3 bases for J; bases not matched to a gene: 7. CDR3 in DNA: TGTGCCAGCAGTTCTGACAGGGAGGACACTGAAGCTTTCTTT. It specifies CASSSDREDTEAFF.

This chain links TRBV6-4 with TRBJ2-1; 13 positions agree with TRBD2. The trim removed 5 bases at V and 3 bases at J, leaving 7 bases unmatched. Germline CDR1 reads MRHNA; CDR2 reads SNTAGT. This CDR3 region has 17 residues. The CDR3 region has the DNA TGTGCCAGCAGTCTGGGACTAGCGGGACCCCTCTACAATGAGCAGTTCTTC. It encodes CASSLGLAGPLYNEQFF.

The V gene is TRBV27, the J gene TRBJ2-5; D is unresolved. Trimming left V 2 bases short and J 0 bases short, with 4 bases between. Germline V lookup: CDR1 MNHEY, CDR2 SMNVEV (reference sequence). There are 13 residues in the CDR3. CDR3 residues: CASSLRDQETQYF. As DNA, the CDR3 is TGTGCCAGCAGTTTACGCGACCAAGAGACCCAGTACTTC.

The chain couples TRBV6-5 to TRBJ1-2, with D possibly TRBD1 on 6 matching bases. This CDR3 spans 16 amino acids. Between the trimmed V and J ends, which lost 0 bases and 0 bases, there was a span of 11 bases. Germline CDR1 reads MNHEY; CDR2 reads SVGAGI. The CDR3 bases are TGTGCCAGCAGTTACTCCAGGACAGCCGCTAACTATGGCTACACCTTC. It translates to CASSYSRTAANYGYTF.

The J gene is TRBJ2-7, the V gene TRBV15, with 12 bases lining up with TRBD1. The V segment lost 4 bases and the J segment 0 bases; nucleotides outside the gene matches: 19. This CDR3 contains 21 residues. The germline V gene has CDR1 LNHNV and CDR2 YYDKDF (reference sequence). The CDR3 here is CATSTYRGQGASGRVSYEQYF. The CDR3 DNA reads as TGTGCCACCAGCACTTACCGGGGACAGGGGGCTAGCGGACGCGTCTCCTACGAGCAGTACTTC.

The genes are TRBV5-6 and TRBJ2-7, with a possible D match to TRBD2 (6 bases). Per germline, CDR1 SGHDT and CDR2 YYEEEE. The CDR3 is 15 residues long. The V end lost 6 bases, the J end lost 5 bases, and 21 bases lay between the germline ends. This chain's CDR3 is CASTPRGARGDEQYF. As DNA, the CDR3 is TGTGCCAGCACCCCGCGGGGCGCCCGAGGGGACGAGCAGTACTTC.

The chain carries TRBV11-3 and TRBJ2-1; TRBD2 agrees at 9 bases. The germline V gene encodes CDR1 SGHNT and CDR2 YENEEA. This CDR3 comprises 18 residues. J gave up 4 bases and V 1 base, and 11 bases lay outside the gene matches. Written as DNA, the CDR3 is TGTGCCAGCAGCTTAGTATTGGCGGGAGGGCCGGTGTACAATGAGCAGTTCTTC. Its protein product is CASSLVLAGGPVYNEQFF.

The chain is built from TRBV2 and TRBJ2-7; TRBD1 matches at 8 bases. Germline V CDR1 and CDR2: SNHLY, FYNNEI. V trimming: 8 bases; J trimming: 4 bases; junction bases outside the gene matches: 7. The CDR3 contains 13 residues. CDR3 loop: CASSQGQGYEQYF. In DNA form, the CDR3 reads TGTGCCAGCTCCCAAGGACAGGGATACGAGCAGTACTTC.

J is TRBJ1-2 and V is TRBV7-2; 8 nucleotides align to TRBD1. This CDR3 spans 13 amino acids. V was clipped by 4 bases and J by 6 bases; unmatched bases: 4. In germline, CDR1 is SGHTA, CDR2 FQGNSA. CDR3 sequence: CASSSGQGDGYTF. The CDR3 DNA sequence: TGTGCCAGCAGCTCTGGACAGGGAGATGGCTACACCTTC.

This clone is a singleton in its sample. The CDR3 is CATSRMGRVEKLFF. Written as DNA, the CDR3 is TGTGCCACCAGCAGAATGGGCAGGGTAGAAAAACTGTTTTTT. The gene calls are TRBV15 and TRBJ1-4; TRBD1 is a possible D gene (5 bases). The germline CDR1 and CDR2 sequences are LNHNV and YYDKDF (reference sequence). The CDR3 runs 14 residues. V was cut by 2 bases and J by 8 bases, with 12 bases left in between.

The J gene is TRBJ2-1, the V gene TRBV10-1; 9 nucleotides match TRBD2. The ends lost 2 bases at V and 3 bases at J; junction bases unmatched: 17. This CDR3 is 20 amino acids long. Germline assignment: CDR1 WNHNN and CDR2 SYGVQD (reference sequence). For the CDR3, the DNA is TGCGCCAGCAGTGAGAAGCTGGGTTATAGCGGGAGAGTCCTCTACAATGAGCAGTTCTTC. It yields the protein CASSEKLGYSGRVLYNEQFF.

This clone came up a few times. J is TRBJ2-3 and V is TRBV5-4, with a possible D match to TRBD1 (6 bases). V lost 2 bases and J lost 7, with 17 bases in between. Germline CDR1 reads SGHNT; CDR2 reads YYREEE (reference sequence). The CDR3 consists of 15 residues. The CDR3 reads CASSLGQYERHTQYF. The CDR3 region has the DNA TGTGCCAGCAGCTTAGGACAGTACGAACGGCATACGCAGTATTTT.

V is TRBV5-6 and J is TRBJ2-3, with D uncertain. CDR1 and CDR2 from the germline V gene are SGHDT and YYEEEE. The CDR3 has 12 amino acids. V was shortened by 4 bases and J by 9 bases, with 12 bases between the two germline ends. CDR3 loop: CASSRPVGTQYF. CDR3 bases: TGTGCCAGCAGCCGTCCAGTTGGCACGCAGTATTTT.